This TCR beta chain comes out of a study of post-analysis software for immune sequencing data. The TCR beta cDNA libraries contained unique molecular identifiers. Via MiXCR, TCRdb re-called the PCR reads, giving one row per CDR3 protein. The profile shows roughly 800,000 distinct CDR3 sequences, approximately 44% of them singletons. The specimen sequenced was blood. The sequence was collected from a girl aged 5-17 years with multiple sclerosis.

The CDR3 loop reads CSAEDLGTDGFF. The CDR3 DNA sequence: TGCAGTGCGGAGGACCTGGGGACAGATGGGTTCTTC. The genes are TRBV20-1 and TRBJ2-1, with 7 positions matching TRBD1. The CDR3 length is 12 residues. V shed 6 bases, J shed 15 bases, and the junction held 14 bases outside the gene matches. In germline, CDR1 is DFQATT, CDR2 SNEGSKA (reference sequence).